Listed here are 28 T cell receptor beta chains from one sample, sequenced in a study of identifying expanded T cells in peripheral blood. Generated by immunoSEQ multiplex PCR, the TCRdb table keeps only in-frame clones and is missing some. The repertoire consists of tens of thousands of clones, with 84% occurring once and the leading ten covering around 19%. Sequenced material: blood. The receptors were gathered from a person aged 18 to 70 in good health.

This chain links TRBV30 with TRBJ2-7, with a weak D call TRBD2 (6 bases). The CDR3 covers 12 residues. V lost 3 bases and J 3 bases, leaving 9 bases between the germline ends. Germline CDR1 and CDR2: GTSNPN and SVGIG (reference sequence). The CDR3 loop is CAWSGTVYEQYF. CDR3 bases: TGTGCCTGGAGCGGGACTGTCTACGAGCAGTACTTC.

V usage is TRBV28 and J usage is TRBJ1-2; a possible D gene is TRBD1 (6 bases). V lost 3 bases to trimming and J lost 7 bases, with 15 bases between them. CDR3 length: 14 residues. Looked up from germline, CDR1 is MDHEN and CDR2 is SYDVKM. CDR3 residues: CASSFGGGYGGYTF. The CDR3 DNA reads TGTGCCAGCAGTTTCGGCGGGGGCTACGGTGGCTACACCTTC.

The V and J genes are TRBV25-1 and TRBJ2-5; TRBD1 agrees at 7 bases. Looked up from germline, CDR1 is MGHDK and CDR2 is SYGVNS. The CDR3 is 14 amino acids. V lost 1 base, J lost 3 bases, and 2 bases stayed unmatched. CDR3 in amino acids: CASSELDRKETQYF. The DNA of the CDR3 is TGTGCCAGCAGTGAATTGGACAGGAAAGAGACCCAGTACTTC. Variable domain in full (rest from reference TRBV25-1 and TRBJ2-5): EADIYQTPRYLVIGTGKKITLECSQTMGHDKMYWYQQDPGMELHLIHYSYGVNSTEKGDLSSESTVSRIRTEHFPLTLESARPSHTSQYLCASSELDRKETQYFGPGTRLLVL.

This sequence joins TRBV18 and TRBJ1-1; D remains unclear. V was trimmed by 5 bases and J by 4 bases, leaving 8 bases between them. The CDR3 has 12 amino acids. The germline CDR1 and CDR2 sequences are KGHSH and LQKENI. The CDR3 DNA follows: TGTGCCAGCTCAATTGTCCCCACTGAAGCTTTCTTT. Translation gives CASSIVPTEAFF.

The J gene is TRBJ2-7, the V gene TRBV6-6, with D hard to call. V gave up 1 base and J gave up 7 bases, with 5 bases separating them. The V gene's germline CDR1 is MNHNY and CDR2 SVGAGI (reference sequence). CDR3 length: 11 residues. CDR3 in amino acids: CASSYLAEQYF. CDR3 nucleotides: TGTGCCAGCAGTTACTTGGCAGAGCAGTACTTC.

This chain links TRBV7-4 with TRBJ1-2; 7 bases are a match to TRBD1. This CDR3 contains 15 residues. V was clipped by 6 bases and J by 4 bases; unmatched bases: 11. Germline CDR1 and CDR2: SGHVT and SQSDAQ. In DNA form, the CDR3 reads TGTGCCAGCAGTTCCCAGACAGGGCCTATCTATGGCTACACCTTC. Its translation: CASSSQTGPIYGYTF.

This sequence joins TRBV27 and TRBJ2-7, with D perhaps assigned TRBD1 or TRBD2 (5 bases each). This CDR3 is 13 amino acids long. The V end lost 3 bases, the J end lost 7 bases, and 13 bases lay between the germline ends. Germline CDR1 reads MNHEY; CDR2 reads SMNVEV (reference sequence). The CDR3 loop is CASSFTAWGEQYF. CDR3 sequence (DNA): TGTGCCAGCAGTTTTACAGCCTGGGGGGAGCAGTACTTC.

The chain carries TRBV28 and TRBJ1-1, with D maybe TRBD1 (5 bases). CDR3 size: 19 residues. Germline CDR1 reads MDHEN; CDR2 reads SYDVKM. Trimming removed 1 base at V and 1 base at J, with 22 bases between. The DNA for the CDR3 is TGTGCCAGCAGTTTATACCGATCGGCCAGGGCGTTAGGGAACACTGAAGCTTTCTTT. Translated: CASSLYRSARALGNTEAFF.

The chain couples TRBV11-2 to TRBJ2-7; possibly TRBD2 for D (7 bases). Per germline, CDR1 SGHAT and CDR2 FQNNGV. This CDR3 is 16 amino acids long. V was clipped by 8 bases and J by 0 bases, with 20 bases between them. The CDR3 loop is CASSSLGGVYSYEQYF. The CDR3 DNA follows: TGTGCCAGCTCTTCCTTAGGGGGGGTTTACTCCTACGAGCAGTACTTC.

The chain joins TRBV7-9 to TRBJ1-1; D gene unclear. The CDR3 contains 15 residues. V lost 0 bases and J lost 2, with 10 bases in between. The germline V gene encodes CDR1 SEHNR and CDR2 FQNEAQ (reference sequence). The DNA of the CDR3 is TGTGCCAGCAGCTTAGCCCCCCGGCCTAACACTGAAGCTTTCTTT. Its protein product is CASSLAPRPNTEAFF. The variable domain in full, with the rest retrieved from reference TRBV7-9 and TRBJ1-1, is DTGVSQNPRHKITKRGQNVTFRCDPISEHNRLYWYRQTLGQGPEFLTYFQNEAQLEKSRLLSDRFSAERPKGSFSTLEIQRTEQGDSAMYLCASSLAPRPNTEAFFGQGTRLTVV.

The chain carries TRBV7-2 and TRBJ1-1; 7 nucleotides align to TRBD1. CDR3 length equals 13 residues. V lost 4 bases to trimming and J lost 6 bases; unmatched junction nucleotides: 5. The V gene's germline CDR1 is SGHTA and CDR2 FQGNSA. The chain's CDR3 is CASSSTGAAEAFF. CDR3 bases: TGTGCCAGCAGCTCTACAGGGGCCGCTGAAGCTTTCTTT.

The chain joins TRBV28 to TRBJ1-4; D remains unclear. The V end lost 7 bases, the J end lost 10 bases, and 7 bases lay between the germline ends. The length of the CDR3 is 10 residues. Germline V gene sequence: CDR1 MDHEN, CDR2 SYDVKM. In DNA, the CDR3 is TGTGCCAGCAAGGGATTAAAACTGTTTTTT. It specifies CASKGLKLFF.

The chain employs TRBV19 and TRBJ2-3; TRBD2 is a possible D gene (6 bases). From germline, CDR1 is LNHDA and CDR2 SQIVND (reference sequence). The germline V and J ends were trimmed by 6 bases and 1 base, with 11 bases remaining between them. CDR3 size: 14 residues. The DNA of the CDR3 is TGTGCCAGTAGCGGGAGTGGTGGCACAGATACGCAGTATTTT. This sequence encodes CASSGSGGTDTQYF.

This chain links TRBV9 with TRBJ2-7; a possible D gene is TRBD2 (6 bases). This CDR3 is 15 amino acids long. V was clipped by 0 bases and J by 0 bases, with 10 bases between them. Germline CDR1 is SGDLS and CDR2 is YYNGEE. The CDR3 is CASSVEPGASYEQYF. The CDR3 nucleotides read TGTGCCAGCAGCGTAGAGCCGGGAGCCTCCTACGAGCAGTACTTC.

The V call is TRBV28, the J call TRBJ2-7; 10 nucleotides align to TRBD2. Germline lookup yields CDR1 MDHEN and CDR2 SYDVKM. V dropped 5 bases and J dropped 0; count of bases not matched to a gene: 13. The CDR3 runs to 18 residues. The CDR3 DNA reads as TGTGCCAGCAGTCTAACGGGACTAGCGCTTTCACGCTCCTACGAGCAGTACTTC. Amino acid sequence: CASSLTGLALSRSYEQYF. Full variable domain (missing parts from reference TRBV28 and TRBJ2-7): DVKVTQSSRYLVKRTGEKVFLECVQDMDHENMFWYRQDPGLGLRLIYFSYDVKMKEKGDIPEGYSVSREKKERFSLILESASTNQTSMYLCASSLTGLALSRSYEQYFGPGTRLTVT.

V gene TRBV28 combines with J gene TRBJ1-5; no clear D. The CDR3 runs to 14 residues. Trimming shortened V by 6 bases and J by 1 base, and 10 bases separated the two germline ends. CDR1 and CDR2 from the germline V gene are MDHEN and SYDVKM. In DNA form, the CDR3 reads TGTGCCAGCAGGCAGCCACCGAGCAATCAGCCCCAGCATTTT. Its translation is CASRQPPSNQPQHF.

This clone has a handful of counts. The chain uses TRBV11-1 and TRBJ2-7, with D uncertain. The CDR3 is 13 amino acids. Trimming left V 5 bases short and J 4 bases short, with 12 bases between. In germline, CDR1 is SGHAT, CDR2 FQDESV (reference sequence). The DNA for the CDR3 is TGTGCCAGCAGCCCAAATAGGGCTTACGAGCAGTACTTC. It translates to CASSPNRAYEQYF.

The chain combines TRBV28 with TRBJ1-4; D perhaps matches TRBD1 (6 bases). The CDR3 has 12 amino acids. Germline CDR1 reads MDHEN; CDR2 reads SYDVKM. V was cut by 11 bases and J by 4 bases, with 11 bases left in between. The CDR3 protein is CAGGGRNEKLFF. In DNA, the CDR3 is TGTGCCGGAGGGGGACGTAATGAAAAACTGTTTTTT.

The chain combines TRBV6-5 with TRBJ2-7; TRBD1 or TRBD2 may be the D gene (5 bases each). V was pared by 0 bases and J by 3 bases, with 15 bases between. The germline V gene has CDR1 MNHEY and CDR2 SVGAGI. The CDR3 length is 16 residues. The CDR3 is CASSYSVSGTGYEQYF. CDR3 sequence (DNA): TGTGCCAGCAGTTACTCGGTCTCCGGGACGGGCTACGAGCAGTACTTC.

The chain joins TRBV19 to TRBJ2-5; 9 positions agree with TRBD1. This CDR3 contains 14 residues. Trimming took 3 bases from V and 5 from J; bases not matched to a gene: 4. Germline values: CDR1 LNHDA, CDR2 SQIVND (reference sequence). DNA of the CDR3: TGTGCCAGTAGTATGCGGGACAGGGTGGAGACCCAGTACTTC. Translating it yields CASSMRDRVETQYF.

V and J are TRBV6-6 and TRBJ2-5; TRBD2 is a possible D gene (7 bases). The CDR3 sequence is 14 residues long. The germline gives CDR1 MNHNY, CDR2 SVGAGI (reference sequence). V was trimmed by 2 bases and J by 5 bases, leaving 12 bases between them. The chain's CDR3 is CASSYPGGGETQYF. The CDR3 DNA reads TGTGCCAGCAGTTACCCGGGGGGCGGCGAGACCCAGTACTTC.

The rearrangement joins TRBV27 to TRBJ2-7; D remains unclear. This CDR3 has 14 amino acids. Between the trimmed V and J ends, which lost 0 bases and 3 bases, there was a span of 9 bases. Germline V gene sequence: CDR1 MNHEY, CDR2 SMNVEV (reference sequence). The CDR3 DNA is TGTGCCAGCAGTTTATCCGGTGTCGTCTACGAGCAGTACTTC. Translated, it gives CASSLSGVVYEQYF.

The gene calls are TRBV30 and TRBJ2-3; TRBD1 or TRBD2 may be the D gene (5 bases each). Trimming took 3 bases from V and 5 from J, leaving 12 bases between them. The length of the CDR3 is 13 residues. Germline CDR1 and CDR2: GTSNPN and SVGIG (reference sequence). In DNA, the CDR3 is TGTGCCTGGAGAATGCGAGGGGTAGATACGCAGTATTTT. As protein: CAWRMRGVDTQYF.

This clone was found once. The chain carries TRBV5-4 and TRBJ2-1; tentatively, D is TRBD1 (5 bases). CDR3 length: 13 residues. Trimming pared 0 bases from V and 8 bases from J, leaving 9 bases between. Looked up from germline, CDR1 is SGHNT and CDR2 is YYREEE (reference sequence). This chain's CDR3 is CASSLVQADEQFF. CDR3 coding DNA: TGTGCCAGCAGCTTGGTACAGGCTGATGAGCAGTTCTTC.

Here the CDR3 DNA reads TGTGCCAGTACGTCCTTGTCCTATCGGGACCCCGCAATCAAAGGGTCCTACAATGAGCAGTTCTTC. Amino acid sequence: CASTSLSYRDPAIKGSYNEQFF. The chain has TRBV19 and TRBJ2-1; either TRBD1 or TRBD2 may supply D (5 bases each). Looked up from germline, CDR1 is LNHDA and CDR2 is SQIVND (reference sequence). Trimming stripped 7 bases from V and 1 base from J, with 35 bases between. This CDR3 is 22 amino acids long. Using reference TRBV19 and TRBJ2-1 for the parts outside the CDR3, the full variable domain is DGGITQSPKYLFRKEGQNVTLSCEQNLNHDAMYWYRQDPGQGLRLIYYSQIVNDFQKGDIAEGYSVSREKKESFPLTVTSAQKNPTAFYLCASTSLSYRDPAIKGSYNEQFFGPGTRLTVL.

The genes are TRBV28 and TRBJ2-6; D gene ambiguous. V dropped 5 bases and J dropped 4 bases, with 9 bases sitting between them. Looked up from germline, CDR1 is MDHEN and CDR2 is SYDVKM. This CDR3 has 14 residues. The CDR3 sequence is CASSIPLGANVLTF. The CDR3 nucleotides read TGTGCCAGCAGTATCCCTCTAGGGGCCAACGTCCTGACTTTC.

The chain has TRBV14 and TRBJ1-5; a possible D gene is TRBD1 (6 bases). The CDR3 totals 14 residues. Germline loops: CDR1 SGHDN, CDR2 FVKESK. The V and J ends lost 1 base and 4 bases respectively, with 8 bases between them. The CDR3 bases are TGTGCCAGCAGCCAAGCAGGGGCTAATCAGCCCCAGCATTTT. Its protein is CASSQAGANQPQHF.

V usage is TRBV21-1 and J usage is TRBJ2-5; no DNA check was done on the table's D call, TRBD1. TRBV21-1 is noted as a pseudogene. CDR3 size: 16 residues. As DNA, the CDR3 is TGTGCCAGCAGCAATCCCCGGACAGGGGCTTGGGAGACCCAGTACTTC. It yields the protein CASSNPRTGAWETQYF.